What follows are 28 T cell receptor beta chains derived from one specimen sequenced in a study of T-cell reconstitution after alpha-beta-depleted transplantation in children. Unique molecular identifiers were built into the TCRbeta library. TCRdb independently ran MiXCR on the PCR reads; one entry per CDR3 protein. The sample has around 960,000 distinct CDR3 sequences, about 31% seen once. The input for sequencing was PBMCs, mostly from graft donor cells, taken 360 days after TCRalphabeta/CD19-depleted stem cell transplant. The receptors stem from a boy younger than two who had a stem cell transplant for SCID, so the T cells may come from the graft donor.

In its sample, this clonotype was seen a few times. The chain combines TRBV12-3 or TRBV12-4 with TRBJ1-1; D possibly corresponds to TRBD1 (5 bases). The V end was cut by 3 bases, the J end by 5 bases, with 10 bases between. The CDR3 has 13 residues. CDR3 in DNA: TGTGCCAGCAGTTTGCTGTCAGGGACTGAAGCTTTCTTT. It codes for CASSLLSGTEAFF.

V is TRBV12-3 or TRBV12-4 and J is TRBJ1-3; no firm D call. The CDR3 covers 14 residues. V lost 2 bases to trimming and J lost 2 bases, with 7 bases between them. Here the CDR3 reads CASSLIGAGNTIYF. CDR3 DNA: TGTGCCAGCAGTTTAATCGGGGCTGGAAACACCATATATTTT.

The rearrangement links TRBV4-1 to TRBJ1-2; 7 positions agree with TRBD1. The CDR3 covers 16 residues. J lost 2 bases, V lost 7 bases, and 13 bases had no gene match. In germline, CDR1 is MGHRA, CDR2 YSYEKL. The CDR3 spells CASNHWGTGANYGYTF. CDR3 DNA: TGCGCCAGCAACCATTGGGGAACAGGGGCCAACTATGGCTACACCTTC.

This clonotype came up a few times. The genes are TRBV3-1 and TRBJ2-1, with TRBD1 matching over 10 bases. CDR3 length equals 17 residues. Germline assignment: CDR1 LGHDT and CDR2 YNNKEL (reference sequence). V lost 3 bases to trimming and J lost 2 bases; unmatched junction nucleotides: 7. The chain's CDR3 is CASSHPTGTGAYNEQFF. In nucleotides, the CDR3 is TGTGCCAGCAGCCACCCCACCGGGACAGGGGCCTACAATGAGCAGTTCTTC.

Details on this clonotype: The junction does not match germline at one end; this may be a read error. The chain links TRBV10-3 to TRBJ2-7; no clear D gene. From germline, CDR1 is ENHRY and CDR2 SYGVKD. This CDR3 is 12 amino acids long. The CDR3 here is CAISEQFNERYF. As DNA, the CDR3 is TGTGCCATCAGTGAACAGTTCAACGAGCGGTACTTC.

This clonotype was observed at least ten times. The V and J genes are TRBV12-3 or TRBV12-4 and TRBJ1-1; D is unresolved. Deletions cut 1 base from V and 5 bases from J, with 8 bases between. The length of the CDR3 is 13 residues. CDR3 residues: CASSLGGETEAFF. In DNA, the CDR3 is TGTGCCAGCAGTTTAGGGGGTGAGACTGAAGCTTTCTTT.

The chain carries TRBV28 and TRBJ2-6, with 8 nucleotides matching TRBD1. Trimming took 6 bases from V and 0 from J; bases not matched to a gene: 10. The CDR3 runs to 18 residues. Germline V gene data show CDR1 as MDHEN and CDR2 as SYDVKM. The CDR3 reads CASSPPRDRPSGANVLTF. As DNA, the CDR3 is TGTGCCAGCAGCCCACCCCGGGACAGGCCCTCTGGGGCCAACGTCCTGACTTTC.

This chain connects TRBV7-2 to TRBJ2-1; TRBD2 matches 10 bases. CDR3 size: 18 residues. Germline lookup yields CDR1 SGHTA and CDR2 FQGNSA. V trimming: 2 bases; J trimming: 1 base; junction bases outside the gene matches: 8. CDR3 nucleotide sequence: TGTGCCAGCAGCTTAAGGCTAGCGGGGGATAGTTCCTACAATGAGCAGTTCTTC. Its protein product is CASSLRLAGDSSYNEQFF.

The CDR3 bases are TGCAGCGTTTGTAGTCTCGGGGTTCACAATGAGCAGTTCTTC. Translation: CSVCSLGVHNEQFF. The gene calls are TRBV29-1 and TRBJ2-1; the D gene is possibly TRBD2 (5 bases). Germline assignment: CDR1 SQVTM and CDR2 ANQGSEA. V was clipped by 5 bases and J by 5 bases, with 16 bases between them. This CDR3 is 14 amino acids long.

The table lists this clonotype with a few counts. The chain carries TRBV6-1 and TRBJ2-5; 7 bases line up with TRBD2. Germline-derived CDR1 and CDR2 are MNHNS and SASEGT. The CDR3 sequence is 16 residues long. The trim removed 5 bases at V and 2 bases at J, leaving 11 bases unmatched. CDR3 sequence reads: CASSPLGLVGQETQYF. CDR3 nucleotides: TGTGCCAGCAGTCCGTTAGGACTAGTCGGGCAAGAGACCCAGTACTTC.

V gene TRBV5-1 combines with J gene TRBJ2-7, with 7 bases lining up with TRBD1. V trimming: 4 bases; J trimming: 8 bases; junction bases outside the gene matches: 15. The CDR3 runs 15 residues. The germline V gene has CDR1 SGHRS and CDR2 YFSETQ. CDR3 loop: CASSRTGATEAQQYF. CDR3 bases: TGCGCCAGCAGCCGTACAGGGGCCACTGAGGCCCAGCAGTACTTC.

This sequence joins TRBV5-6 and TRBJ1-1, with D perhaps matching TRBD1 (5 bases). Trimming stripped 4 bases from V and 4 bases from J, with 11 bases between. Germline V gives CDR1 SGHDT, CDR2 YYEEEE. This CDR3 has 13 amino acids. The DNA of the CDR3 is TGTGCCAGCAGCCCATGGGGGACCACTGAAGCTTTCTTT. Translation: CASSPWGTTEAFF.

This chain connects TRBV7-9 to TRBJ2-3, with D perhaps TRBD1 or TRBD2 (5 bases each). Trimming pared 4 bases from V and 0 bases from J, leaving 14 bases between. Germline-derived CDR1 and CDR2 are SEHNR and FQNEAQ (reference sequence). The CDR3 has 16 residues. The DNA of the CDR3 is TGTGCCAGCAGCTGGTGGGGGTTGACTAGCACAGATACGCAGTATTTT. It yields the protein CASSWWGLTSTDTQYF.

The sample holds a few counts of this clonotype. V gene TRBV4-1 combines with J gene TRBJ2-2; D not certain. The CDR3 loop spans 15 amino acids. Germline lookup yields CDR1 MGHRA and CDR2 YSYEKL. Trimming took 3 bases from V and 0 from J, leaving 8 bases between them. As DNA, the CDR3 is TGCGCCAGCAGCCATCTGACGGCGAACACCGGGGAGCTGTTTTTT. Its translation is CASSHLTANTGELFF.

This clonotype appeared a single time. V gene TRBV6-1 combines with J gene TRBJ2-3; 7 bases agree with TRBD2. Losses at the gene ends were 6 bases for V and 5 bases for J; bases not matched to a gene: 14. There are 16 residues in the CDR3. In germline, CDR1 is MNHNS, CDR2 SASEGT. Here the CDR3 reads CASSKSGTHGVDTQYF. The CDR3 DNA sequence: TGTGCCAGCAGCAAAAGCGGGACGCACGGGGTAGATACGCAGTATTTT.

The chain employs TRBV9 and TRBJ2-2, with D possibly being TRBD1 (6 bases). Per germline, CDR1 SGDLS and CDR2 YYNGEE. The CDR3 length is 13 residues. The germline V and J ends were trimmed by 3 bases and 6 bases, with 9 bases remaining between them. The CDR3 DNA reads as TGTGCCAGCAGCGAACAGGGCTCCGGGGAGCTGTTTTTT. As protein: CASSEQGSGELFF.

The chain joins TRBV7-2 to TRBJ2-3; D is undetermined. Trimming shortened V by 1 base and J by 5 bases, and 7 bases separated the two germline ends. This CDR3 spans 13 amino acids. The germline V gene encodes CDR1 SGHTA and CDR2 FQGNSA. The CDR3 region has the DNA TGTGCCAGCAGCTTAGAGAGCGTAGATACGCAGTATTTT. Translation: CASSLESVDTQYF.

The table lists this clonotype with a few counts. The chain links TRBV9 to TRBJ2-7; 7 positions agree with TRBD1. CDR1 SGDLS and CDR2 YYNGEE come from the germline V gene. This CDR3 is built from 18 residues. V was pared by 0 bases and J by 6 bases, with 18 bases of the junction left unmatched. CDR3 sequence (DNA): TGTGCCAGCAGCGTAGGATCGACGACAGGGAAAAGGGCTGTCGAGCAGTACTTC. This codes for CASSVGSTTGKRAVEQYF. Combining the CDR3 with reference TRBV9 and TRBJ2-7 gives the whole variable domain DSGVTQTPKHLITATGQRVTLRCSPRSGDLSVYWYQQSLDQGLQFLIQYYNGEERAKGNILERFSAQQFPDLHSELNLSSLELGDSALYFCASSVGSTTGKRAVEQYFGPGTRLTVT.

This clonotype was counted a single time. The rearrangement uses TRBV11-2 and TRBJ2-1, with TRBD2 matching over 13 bases. Germline CDR1 reads SGHAT; CDR2 reads FQNNGV. This CDR3 is 14 amino acids long. V shed 3 bases, J shed 12 bases, and the junction held 5 bases outside the gene matches. The CDR3 coding sequence is TGTGCCAGCAGCTTCCAGAGACTAGCGGGGGGGCAGTTCTTC. Encoded protein: CASSFQRLAGGQFF.

The chain has TRBV3-1 and TRBJ2-7; the D gene is possibly TRBD2 (6 bases). Trimming took 4 bases from V and 0 from J, leaving 10 bases between them. The CDR3 has 14 residues. Germline V gives CDR1 LGHDT, CDR2 YNNKEL (reference sequence). The DNA of the CDR3 is TGTGCCAGCAGCCGGCGGGACTTCTCCTACGAGCAGTACTTC. It yields the protein CASSRRDFSYEQYF.

In its sample, this clonotype was seen many times. V gene TRBV25-1 combines with J gene TRBJ2-1; possibly TRBD2 for D (6 bases). Germline V CDR1 and CDR2: MGHDK, SYGVNS. V lost 2 bases, J lost 4 bases, and 12 bases lay in between. The CDR3 extends over 15 amino acids. The CDR3 DNA follows: TGTGCCAGCAGTGAAGCGGGACGGTCTTACAATGAGCAGTTCTTC. This gives the protein CASSEAGRSYNEQFF.

This clonotype was counted at least ten times. The chain has TRBV5-1 and TRBJ1-1; D is perhaps TRBD1 (6 bases). Trimming removed 0 bases at V and 1 base at J, with 10 bases between. The CDR3 consists of 15 residues. Germline V gene lookup returns CDR1 SGHRS and CDR2 YFSETQ. Here the CDR3 reads CASSLVTGANTEAFF. CDR3 DNA sequence: TGCGCCAGCAGCTTGGTCACGGGGGCGAACACTGAAGCTTTCTTT.

This clonotype was counted at least ten times. The CDR3 protein is CASTGQVQETQYF. Here the CDR3 DNA reads TGTGCCAGCACCGGACAGGTCCAAGAGACCCAGTACTTC. The V gene is TRBV2, the J gene TRBJ2-5; 7 bases fit TRBD1. The V and J ends lost 7 bases and 1 base, in that order; junction bases with no gene match: 3. The CDR3 spans 13 residues. Germline V lookup: CDR1 SNHLY, CDR2 FYNNEI.

The genes are TRBV12-3 or TRBV12-4 and TRBJ1-1; D call uncertain. Trimming pared 0 bases from V and 1 base from J, leaving 9 bases between. This CDR3 has 15 amino acids. The CDR3 protein is CASSLAVSGNTEAFF. DNA of the CDR3: TGTGCCAGCAGTTTAGCCGTTTCTGGGAACACTGAAGCTTTCTTT.

The chain recombines TRBV18 with TRBJ2-5; 7 bases are a match to TRBD2. V lost 4 bases, J lost 5 bases, and 7 bases stayed unmatched. This CDR3 is 14 amino acids long. From germline, CDR1 is KGHSH and CDR2 LQKENI. CDR3 coding DNA: TGTGCCAGCTCACGACGACTAGCATTGGAGACCCAGTACTTC. Translating it yields CASSRRLALETQYF.

Concerning this clonotype itself: The missing conserved phenylalanine or tryptophan at the end of this CDR3 makes a read error likely. No DNA is shown, since the ends of the CDR3 on it are uncertain; the CDR3 is the one TCRdb lists. This chain links TRBV29-1 with TRBJ1-2; the table gives TRBD1 as D, unverified against the DNA. A total of 10 residues make up the CDR3, ends included. The germline V gene encodes CDR1 SQVTM and CDR2 ANQGSEA. Here the CDR3 reads CSVGWDRAYL.

This chain joins TRBV15 and TRBJ1-5; D not certain. V was clipped by 5 bases and J by 0 bases, with 14 bases between them. The germline CDR1 and CDR2 sequences are LNHNV and YYDKDF (reference sequence). The CDR3 spans 16 residues. The DNA for the CDR3 is TGTGCCACCAGCTCGACCCTCCTTTATAGCAATCAGCCCCAGCATTTT. It codes for CATSSTLLYSNQPQHF. The entire variable domain, with the rest obtained from reference TRBV15 and TRBJ1-5, is as follows: DAMVIQNPRYQVTQFGKPVTLSCSQTLNHNVMYWYQQKSSQAPKLLFHYYDKDFNNEADTPDNFQSRRPNTSFCFLDIRSPGLGDTAMYLCATSSTLLYSNQPQHFGDGTRLSIL.

This clonotype was picked up a small number of times. V is TRBV20-1 and J is TRBJ2-6, with TRBD2 matching over 7 bases. Trimming at V came to 5 bases and at J to 0 bases, leaving 7 bases not matched to a gene. The CDR3 is 16 residues long. The germline V gene encodes CDR1 DFQATT and CDR2 SNEGSKA (reference sequence). CDR3 loop: CSASPRGDSGANVLTF. The CDR3 DNA reads TGCAGTGCTTCCCCTCGGGGGGACTCTGGGGCCAACGTCCTGACTTTC.